This TCR beta chain was sequenced during a study of cytomegalovirus exposure and HLA in healthy donors. PCR used 60 Vbeta primers and 13 Jbeta primers. Repertoires were generated with immunoSEQ multiplex PCR, while TCRdb's copy carries only in-frame clones and drops some. The sample records about 200,000 clones, 70% to 80% being singletons. V was cut by 5 bases and J by 7 bases, with 11 bases left in between. Germline V gives CDR1 MNHEY, CDR2 SMNVEV (reference sequence). The CDR3 extends over 13 amino acids. Sequenced input: PBMCs. V usage is TRBV27 and J usage is TRBJ1-4, with D unclear. This sequence originates from a woman aged 25 to 45 in good health and CMV-seropositive. Written as DNA, the CDR3 is TGTGCCAGCAGTGAAGCATACGGTGAAAAACTGTTTTTT. Residues: CASSEAYGEKLFF.